The 13 T cell receptor beta chains below were found in one sample sequenced in a study of T cells in Graves' hyperthyroidism and ophthalmopathy. Amplification yielded TCR beta CDR3 regions, with RNA transcripts as the source. The HTBI primer set drove a first-round RT-PCR of the TCR CDR3. In TCRdb, the multiplex PCR reads were re-called with MiXCR into one record per CDR3 protein. The sample has nearly 750,000 distinct CDR3 sequences; over 35% are singletons. Sequencing was carried out using blood. These receptors were obtained from a woman aged 40-49 years with Graves' hyperthyroidism.

The chain links TRBV11-1 to TRBJ1-1, with no clear D. CDR1 is SGHAT, CDR2 FQDESV, per germline (reference sequence). V dropped 0 bases and J dropped 3 bases, with 5 bases sitting between them. This CDR3 region has 13 residues. The CDR3, as DNA: TGTGCCAGCAGCTTAGCCGTTTACACTGAAGCTTTCTTT. This translates into CASSLAVYTEAFF.

This clonotype was seen repeatedly, ten times or more. The chain combines TRBV10-3 with TRBJ2-7, with D maybe TRBD1 (5 bases). CDR3 size: 13 residues. Per germline, CDR1 ENHRY and CDR2 SYGVKD. Trimming stripped 3 bases from V and 2 bases from J, with 8 bases between. CDR3 DNA sequence: TGTGCCATCAGTGATACAGGCACCTACGAGCAGTACTTC. It translates to CAISDTGTYEQYF.

The rearrangement uses TRBV6-5 and TRBJ1-6, with D possibly TRBD1 on 5 matching bases. Germline CDR1 is MNHEY and CDR2 is SVGAGI. Trimming removed 2 bases from V and 6 bases from J, with 14 bases in between. The length of the CDR3 is 16 residues. The CDR3 sequence: CASSYRRGRINSPLHF. DNA of the CDR3: TGTGCCAGCAGTTACAGGAGGGGCCGAATTAATTCACCCCTCCACTTT.

This clonotype was seen a few times. This chain joins TRBV5-1 and TRBJ1-1, with 8 bases that match TRBD1. V was pared by 3 bases and J by 3 bases, with 7 bases of the junction left unmatched. Germline V gives CDR1 SGHRS, CDR2 YFSETQ. The CDR3 contains 15 residues. DNA for the CDR3: TGCGCCAGCAGCTCAATCAGGGGGCAGGACACTGAAGCTTTCTTT. Residues: CASSSIRGQDTEAFF.

The gene calls are TRBV10-3 and TRBJ1-2; tentatively, D is TRBD1 (6 bases). Germline CDR1 ENHRY, CDR2 SYGVKD. This CDR3 region has 12 residues. Between the trimmed V and J ends, which lost 3 bases and 7 bases, there was a span of 9 bases. The CDR3 protein is CAISDGDTGYTF. CDR3 sequence (DNA): TGTGCCATCAGTGATGGGGACACTGGCTACACCTTC.

Details on this clonotype: A single base separates this from a much larger clone, so it may be a read error. The chain carries TRBV5-5 and TRBJ2-7; maybe TRBD2 (7 bases). The CDR3 sequence is 14 residues long. Trimming removed 2 bases from V and 0 bases from J, with 9 bases in between. Germline V CDR1 and CDR2: SGHKS, YYEKEE (reference sequence). CDR3 sequence reads: CASSFRGASYEQYF. DNA for the CDR3: TGTGCCAGCAGCTTCCGGGGGGCCTCCTACGAGCAGTACTTC.

The chain carries TRBV28 and TRBJ2-2; 10 bases map to TRBD1. Germline CDR1 and CDR2: MDHEN and SYDVKM. The CDR3 contains 16 residues. V gave up 5 bases and J gave up 7 bases; unmatched junction bases: 10. The CDR3 DNA reads TGTGCCAGCAGTACTCGACAGGGGGCAATTGGCGGGGAGCTGTTTTTT. This encodes CASSTRQGAIGGELFF.

This clonotype was detected a few times. The genes are TRBV7-2 and TRBJ1-6; D is uncertain. The V end was cut by 11 bases, the J end by 7 bases, with 18 bases between. The germline gives CDR1 SGHTA, CDR2 FQGNSA. CDR3 length: 14 amino acids. CDR3 residues: CAWCPDGPNSPLHF. CDR3 nucleotides: TGTGCCTGGTGCCCGGACGGCCCCAATTCACCCCTCCACTTT.

This clonotype showed up many times. The rearrangement uses TRBV7-9 and TRBJ2-7, with D possibly being TRBD1 (5 bases). Germline lookup yields CDR1 SEHNR and CDR2 FQNEAQ (reference sequence). Deletions cut 0 bases from V and 5 bases from J, with 8 bases between. This CDR3 spans 13 amino acids. The CDR3 loop reads CASSLAGANEQYF. The CDR3 DNA sequence: TGTGCCAGCAGCTTAGCAGGGGCCAACGAGCAGTACTTC.

This clonotype showed up many times. The V and J genes are TRBV6-5 and TRBJ1-5; TRBD1 is a possible D gene (6 bases). The CDR3 sequence is 15 residues long. CDR1 MNHEY and CDR2 SVGAGI come from the germline V gene. Trimming cost V 5 bases and J 2 bases, with 13 bases left between them. In nucleotides, the CDR3 is TGTGCCAGCAGTCCCAGGGGTTGGGGCAATCAGCCCCAGCATTTT. Its translation is CASSPRGWGNQPQHF.

The chain couples TRBV6-2 or TRBV6-3 to TRBJ1-2; tentatively, D is TRBD1 (6 bases). This CDR3 has 15 amino acids. Per the germline V gene, CDR1 is MNHEY and CDR2 is SVGEGT. The V end lost 6 bases, the J end lost 4 bases, and 18 bases lay between the germline ends. The CDR3 DNA sequence: TGTGCCAGCAGCCACGGACCGACAGGAATCTATGGCTACACCTTC. Translating gives CASSHGPTGIYGYTF.

Details on this clonotype: A much larger clone is a single base away; this may be a read error. This chain connects TRBV20-1 to TRBJ2-7; no definite D call. Trimming took 6 bases from V and 2 from J, leaving 14 bases between them. Germline CDR1 DFQATT, CDR2 SNEGSKA (reference sequence). There are 13 residues in the CDR3. CDR3 region: CSAQASATYEQYF. The CDR3 nucleotides read TGCAGTGCACAAGCCAGCGCGACCTACGAGCAGTACTTC.

As for this clonotype: An end of the junction does not agree with germline; a read error may underlie this. The gene calls are TRBV5-8 and TRBJ2-5; a weak D match, TRBD1 (5 bases). This CDR3 has 15 residues. Germline lookup yields CDR1 SGHTS and CDR2 YDEGEE. This CDR3 is CASSQDLGALQTQYF. The CDR3 DNA follows: TGCGCCAGCAGCCAAGATCTAGGGGCGTTGCAGACCCAGTACTTC.